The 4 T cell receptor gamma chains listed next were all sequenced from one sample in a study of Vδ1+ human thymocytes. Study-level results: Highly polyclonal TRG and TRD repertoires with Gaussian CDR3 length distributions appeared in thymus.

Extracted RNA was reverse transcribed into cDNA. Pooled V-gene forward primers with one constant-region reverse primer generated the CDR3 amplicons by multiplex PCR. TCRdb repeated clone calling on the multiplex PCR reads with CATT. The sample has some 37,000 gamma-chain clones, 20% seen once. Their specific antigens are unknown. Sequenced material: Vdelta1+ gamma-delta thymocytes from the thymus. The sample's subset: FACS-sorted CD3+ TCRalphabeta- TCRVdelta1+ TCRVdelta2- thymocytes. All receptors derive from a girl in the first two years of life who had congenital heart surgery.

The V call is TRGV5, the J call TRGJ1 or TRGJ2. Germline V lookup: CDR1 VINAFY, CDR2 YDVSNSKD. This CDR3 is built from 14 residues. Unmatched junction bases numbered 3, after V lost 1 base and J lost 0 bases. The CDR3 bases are TGTGCCACCTGGGACAGTGGGAATTATTATAAGAAACTCTTT. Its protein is CATWDSGNYYKKLF.

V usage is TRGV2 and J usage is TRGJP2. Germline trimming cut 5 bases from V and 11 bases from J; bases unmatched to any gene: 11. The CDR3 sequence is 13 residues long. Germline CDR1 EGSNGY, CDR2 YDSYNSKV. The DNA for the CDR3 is TGTGCCACCTGGGGGGAAATGGAGTGGATCAAGACGTTT. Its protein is CATWGEMEWIKTF.

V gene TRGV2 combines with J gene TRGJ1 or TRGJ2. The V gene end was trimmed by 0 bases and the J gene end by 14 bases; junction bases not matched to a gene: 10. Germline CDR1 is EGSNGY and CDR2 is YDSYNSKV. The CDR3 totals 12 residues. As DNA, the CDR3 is TGTGCCACCTGGGACGGGCCGATGGTTGAACTCTTT. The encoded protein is CATWDGPMVELF.

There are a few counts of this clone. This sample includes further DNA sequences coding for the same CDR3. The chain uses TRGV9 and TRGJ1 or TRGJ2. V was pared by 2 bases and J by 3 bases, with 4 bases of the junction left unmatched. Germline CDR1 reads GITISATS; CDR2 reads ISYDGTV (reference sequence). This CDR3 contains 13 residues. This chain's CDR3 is CALWEGLYYKKLF. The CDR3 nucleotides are TGTGCCTTGTGGGAGGGTCTTTATTATAAGAAACTCTTT.